Sequencing of this T cell receptor beta chain was carried out in a study of pediatric ulcerative colitis (dated by TCRdb to between 2019 and 2020). As for the study more broadly: About nine newly diagnosed, treatment-naive pediatric ulcerative colitis patients and a few non-IBD control children each provided paired blood and rectal samples. What the study reported, not specific to this receptor: Rectal repertoire features separated controls, mild-moderate and acute severe colitis patients; acute severe colitis showed reduced rectal diversity due to clonal expansions. For technical reasons, blood samples from two patients gave substantially fewer templates, and these samples were excluded from the blood-rectal overlap analysis. Significantly higher autologous blood-rectal clonal overlap was found in ulcerative colitis patients than in controls, which suggested increased T cell trafficking to inflamed tissue. Only four individuals were included in the healthy control group, which was small. Because repertoires were derived from total lymphocyte DNA, patterns in rare subsets such as regulatory T cells may not have been reflected. A couple of rectal CDR3 clonotypes were found in every ulcerative colitis patient but in no control.

Through the immunoSEQ TRB Survey service, multiplex V and J primers were used to amplify rearranged CDR3 beta regions from genomic DNA. To keep sequencing depth the same across samples, survey-level depth of up to 500,000 reads per sample was applied. The libraries were purified and pooled, then sequenced using Illumina technology. On the study's bioinformatics: Productive clonality, sample overlap, pairwise scatters, CDR3 beta length, V/D/J gene usage and productiveness were assessed with immunoSEQ online tools. Calculated diversity was the number of unique rearrangements divided by total templates times 100; Shannon and Simpson indices were also computed. Principal component analysis used the R prcomp function and ggbiplot package on Z-score normalized data. Morisita's index was used to measure clonal overlap between blood and rectum within each subject. As stored in TCRdb, this immuneACCESS dataset retains in-frame rearrangements with V and J assigned. A fraction of the clones does not appear; measured against another copy, unresolved V genes explain less than half of the discrepancy, and the remainder lacks a known reason. V, J and clone size are those of that table, while D and trimming were read from the DNA. The sample table records 57,000 or so clones; approximately 87% of these occur just once. The top ten clonotypes cover approximately 1.5% of the sample.

Controls underwent colonoscopy for suspected IBD, had macroscopically and histologically normal endoscopy, and were not diagnosed with IBD within the following year. Blood was sampled at the time of the colonoscopy. The Wizard kit (Promega) was used to extract genomic DNA from the blood and intestinal samples. Trimming costs V 1 base and J 8 bases, and their ends lie 11 bases apart. Taken from the germline V gene (reference sequence), the CDR1 and CDR2 loops are SEHNR and FQNEAQ. Inclusive of the bounding cysteine and phenylalanine, the CDR3 is 13 residues long. Solely the CDR3 DNA is kept, with 39 bases framed from the first base. Comments on this clone: It has no known antigen specificity. The sample holds no much larger clone one base away, and base qualities are not on file.

The chain links TRBV7-9 with TRBJ1-2; no D segment can be confidently identified. The source material was blood. The TCR was taken from a boy younger than 18 who was a control in a study of pediatric ulcerative colitis. The CDR3 region has the sequence CASSLGLPGGYTF. The DNA sequence is as follows: TGTGCCAGCAGCTTAGGACTCCCTGGCGGCTACACCTTC.